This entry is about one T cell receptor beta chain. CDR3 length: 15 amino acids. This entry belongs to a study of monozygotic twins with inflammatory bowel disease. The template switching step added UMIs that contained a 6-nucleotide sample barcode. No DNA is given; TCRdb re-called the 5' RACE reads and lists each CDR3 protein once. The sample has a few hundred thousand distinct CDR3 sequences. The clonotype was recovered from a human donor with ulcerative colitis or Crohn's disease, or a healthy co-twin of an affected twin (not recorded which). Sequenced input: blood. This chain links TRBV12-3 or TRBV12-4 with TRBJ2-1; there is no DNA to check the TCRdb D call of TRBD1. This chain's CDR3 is CASSSPGSRDNEQFF.